A selection of T cell receptor beta chains follows, all from one sample in a study of T cell repertoires in cytomegalovirus infection. Their recognized antigens are unknown. TCRdb reanalysed the reads using MiXCR and keeps one entry per CDR3 protein. Among about 69,000 distinct CDR3 sequences, approximately 30% were seen once, and the ten largest hold 59%. Sequencing used CD8+ T cells from cultured PBMCs, obtained from culture after CMV antigen stimulation. The receptors were sampled from a human donor in good health (CMV status not recorded). Some clones in this sample may be carry-over from other donors' samples. CDR3s include the opening cysteine and the closing phenylalanine or tryptophan. The D gene is left open where the match is weak. Clone sizes are given selectively: once, few, many, or a class where the clone is expanded.

CDR3 protein: CASSVGASAYNEQFF
CDR3 DNA: TGTGCCAGCAGCGTCGGAGCTAGCGCCTACAATGAGCAGTTCTTC
D gene: NA
V gene: TRBV9
clone size: NA
J gene: TRBJ2-1

CDR3 protein: CASSQTLRDGPTEQYF
CDR3 DNA: TGTGCCAGCAGTCAGACACTCCGGGACGGGCCCACCGAGCAGTACTTC
D gene: NA
V gene: TRBV6-8
clone size: NA
J gene: TRBJ2-7

CDR3 protein: CAWTGGSGYEQYF
CDR3 DNA: TGTGCCTGGACCGGGGGATCGGGCTACGAGCAGTACTTC
D gene: NA
V gene: TRBV30
clone size: few
J gene: TRBJ2-7

CDR3 protein: CASSTRMDNTETQYF
CDR3 DNA: TGTGCCAGCAGCACCCGGATGGACAACACGGAAACCCAGTACTTC
D gene: NA
V gene: TRBV11-1
clone size: few
J gene: TRBJ2-5

CDR3 protein: CATTATGFDEAFF
CDR3 DNA: TGTGCCACCACCGCCACAGGGTTCGATGAAGCTTTCTTT
D gene: NA
V gene: TRBV19
clone size: many
J gene: TRBJ1-1

CDR3 protein: CASSLALRAYNSPLHF
CDR3 DNA: TGTGCCAGCAGCTTGGCCCTTCGGGCCTATAATTCACCCCTCCACTTT
D gene: NA
V gene: TRBV5-6
clone size: few
J gene: TRBJ1-6

CDR3 protein: CASSLSGGSGYEQYF
CDR3 DNA: TGTGCCAGCAGCTTATCCGGTGGTAGCGGCTACGAGCAGTACTTC
D gene: NA
V gene: TRBV11-3
clone size: many
J gene: TRBJ2-7

CDR3 protein: CASSYSQDEQFF
CDR3 DNA: TGTGCCAGCAGTTACTCCCAGGATGAGCAGTTCTTC
D gene: NA
V gene: TRBV6-2/TRBV6-3
clone size: many
J gene: TRBJ2-1

CDR3 protein: CASSRAAPSYNEQFF
CDR3 DNA: TGTGCCAGCAGTCGGGCAGCCCCATCGTACAATGAGCAGTTCTTC
D gene: NA
V gene: TRBV6-1
clone size: NA
J gene: TRBJ2-1

CDR3 protein: CASSKETGTEAFF
CDR3 DNA: TGTGCCAGCAGCAAAGAGACGGGAACTGAAGCTTTCTTT
D gene: NA
V gene: TRBV7-8
clone size: few
J gene: TRBJ1-1

CDR3 protein: CASSLQSSYEQYF
CDR3 DNA: TGTGCCAGCAGTTTACAGAGCTCCTACGAGCAGTACTTC
D gene: NA
V gene: TRBV12-3/TRBV12-4
clone size: NA
J gene: TRBJ2-7

CDR3 protein: CASSQVPEDEQFF
CDR3 DNA: TGCGCCAGCAGCCAAGTCCCGGAAGATGAGCAGTTCTTC
D gene: NA
V gene: TRBV4-1
clone size: NA
J gene: TRBJ2-1

CDR3 protein: CASSSHGRTGELFF
CDR3 DNA: TGTGCCAGTAGTTCCCACGGTCGCACCGGGGAGCTGTTTTTT
D gene: NA
V gene: TRBV19
clone size: NA
J gene: TRBJ2-2

CDR3 protein: CASSPTQNNEQFF
CDR3 DNA: TGTGCCAGCAGCCCCACACAGAACAATGAGCAGTTCTTC
D gene: NA
V gene: TRBV11-1
clone size: NA
J gene: TRBJ2-1

CDR3 protein: CSSRTGTPQETQYF
CDR3 DNA: TGCAGCTCCAGGACCGGGACCCCACAAGAGACCCAGTACTTC
D gene: NA
V gene: TRBV29-1
clone size: few
J gene: TRBJ2-5

CDR3 protein: CAISDVRDPYEQYF
CDR3 DNA: TGTGCCATCAGTGATGTGCGGGACCCCTACGAGCAGTACTTC
D gene: NA
V gene: TRBV10-3
clone size: NA
J gene: TRBJ2-7

CDR3 protein: CASSHGIVYEQFF
CDR3 DNA: TGTGCCAGCAGCCACGGGATAGTCTATGAGCAGTTCTTC
D gene: NA
V gene: TRBV6-6
clone size: few
J gene: TRBJ2-1

CDR3 protein: CASKVPDRGSTYEQYF
CDR3 DNA: TGTGCCAGCAAGGTTCCCGACAGGGGGAGTACCTACGAGCAGTACTTC
D gene: TRBD1
V gene: TRBV2
clone size: few
J gene: TRBJ2-7

CDR3 protein: CASSLGTDSTDTQYF
CDR3 DNA: TGCGCCAGCAGCCTAGGGACAGATAGCACAGATACGCAGTATTTT
D gene: TRBD1
V gene: TRBV4-1
clone size: once
J gene: TRBJ2-3

CDR3 protein: CASSQEYRGTYEQYF
CDR3 DNA: TGCGCCAGCAGCCAAGAGTACAGGGGCACATACGAGCAGTACTTC
D gene: TRBD1
V gene: TRBV4-1
clone size: few
J gene: TRBJ2-7

CDR3 protein: CASSEDWTSGNTIYF
CDR3 DNA: TGTGCCAGCAGTGAAGACTGGACCTCTGGAAACACCATATATTTT
D gene: NA
V gene: TRBV6-1
clone size: NA
J gene: TRBJ1-3

CDR3 protein: CASSPGPGGQGIRYASTEAFF
CDR3 DNA: TGCGCCAGCAGCCCAGGACCGGGGGGACAGGGGATCCGATACGCGAGCACTGAAGCTTTCTTT
D gene: TRBD1
V gene: TRBV4-3
clone size: NA
J gene: TRBJ1-1

CDR3 protein: CASSLNRLYEQYF
CDR3 DNA: TGTGCCAGCAGTTTAAACAGATTATACGAGCAGTACTTC
D gene: NA
V gene: TRBV27
clone size: NA
J gene: TRBJ2-7

CDR3 protein: CASSPRTGTYEQYF
CDR3 DNA: TGTGCCAGCAGCCCGCGGACAGGAACCTACGAGCAGTACTTC
D gene: TRBD1
V gene: TRBV7-9
clone size: few
J gene: TRBJ2-7

CDR3 protein: CATSDLQNTGELFF
CDR3 DNA: TGTGCCACCAGTGATTTGCAGAACACCGGGGAGCTGTTTTTT
D gene: NA
V gene: TRBV24-1
clone size: NA
J gene: TRBJ2-2

CDR3 protein: CASSQDPAGGRAPGEQYF
CDR3 DNA: TGCGCCAGCAGCCAAGATCCGGCGGGGGGCAGGGCCCCTGGCGAGCAGTACTTC
D gene: TRBD2
V gene: TRBV4-3
clone size: few
J gene: TRBJ2-7

CDR3 protein: CASSQDPSGQETQYF
CDR3 DNA: TGCGCCAGCAGCCAAGATCCTAGCGGCCAAGAGACCCAGTACTTC
D gene: TRBD2
V gene: TRBV4-1
clone size: few
J gene: TRBJ2-5

CDR3 protein: CSARALGTSDEQFF
CDR3 DNA: TGCAGTGCTAGAGCCCTTGGGACTAGTGATGAGCAGTTCTTC
D gene: TRBD2
V gene: TRBV20-1
clone size: few
J gene: TRBJ2-1

CDR3 protein: CAIPPRGGDTLYGYTF
CDR3 DNA: TGTGCCATACCTCCCCGGGGGGGGGATACTCTCTATGGCTACACCTTC
D gene: NA
V gene: TRBV2
clone size: many
J gene: TRBJ1-2

CDR3 protein: CASSEGGHRPDRSNSPLHF
CDR3 DNA: TGTGCCAGCAGTGAAGGGGGACACCGGCCGGACAGAAGTAATTCACCCCTCCACTTT
D gene: NA
V gene: TRBV2
clone size: NA
J gene: TRBJ1-6

CDR3 protein: CASTTIGGTPFGYTF
CDR3 DNA: TGTGCCAGCACCACTATAGGCGGGACACCCTTTGGCTACACCTTC
D gene: NA
V gene: TRBV6-5
clone size: NA
J gene: TRBJ1-2

CDR3 protein: CASSQSGTSGSWAKNIQYF
CDR3 DNA: TGCGCCAGCAGCCAGTCCGGGACTAGCGGGAGTTGGGCCAAAAACATTCAGTACTTC
D gene: TRBD2
V gene: TRBV4-3
clone size: NA
J gene: TRBJ2-4

CDR3 protein: CASSHPGLSSYEQYF
CDR3 DNA: TGTGCCAGCAGCCACCCCGGACTGAGCTCCTACGAGCAGTACTTC
D gene: NA
V gene: TRBV7-6
clone size: NA
J gene: TRBJ2-7

CDR3 protein: CASSPLSREETQYF
CDR3 DNA: TGTGCCAGCAGCCCGCTAAGCCGGGAGGAGACCCAGTACTTC
D gene: NA
V gene: TRBV7-6
clone size: NA
J gene: TRBJ2-5

CDR3 protein: CASTTGSNTGELFF
CDR3 DNA: TGTGCCAGCACCACAGGGTCGAACACCGGGGAGCTGTTTTTT
D gene: NA
V gene: TRBV7-9
clone size: many
J gene: TRBJ2-2

CDR3 protein: CASSIFAEGNTIYF
CDR3 DNA: TGTGCCAGTAGTATTTTTGCGGAAGGAAACACCATATATTTT
D gene: NA
V gene: TRBV19
clone size: few
J gene: TRBJ1-3

CDR3 protein: CSGRHSHEQFF
CDR3 DNA: TGCAGCGGAAGACATTCCCATGAGCAGTTCTTC
D gene: NA
V gene: TRBV29-1
clone size: NA
J gene: TRBJ2-1

CDR3 protein: CASIPGLAGGPQETQYF
CDR3 DNA: TGTGCCAGCATTCCGGGACTAGCGGGAGGGCCACAAGAGACCCAGTACTTC
D gene: TRBD2
V gene: TRBV7-8
clone size: many
J gene: TRBJ2-5

CDR3 protein: CASRPGQRNEKLFF
CDR3 DNA: TGTGCCAGCAGACCGGGACAGAGGAATGAAAAACTGTTTTTT
D gene: TRBD1
V gene: TRBV27
clone size: NA
J gene: TRBJ1-4

CDR3 protein: CASSLEGGRQVLEQYF
CDR3 DNA: TGTGCCAGCAGCTTAGAAGGAGGACGGCAAGTCCTGGAGCAGTACTTC
D gene: NA
V gene: TRBV7-8
clone size: many
J gene: TRBJ2-7

CDR3 protein: CASSLGQGGGYEQFF
CDR3 DNA: TGTGCCAGCAGCTTAGGACAGGGTGGTGGGTATGAGCAGTTCTTC
D gene: TRBD1
V gene: TRBV7-8
clone size: few
J gene: TRBJ2-1

CDR3 protein: CASSSQGHTGDGYGYTF
CDR3 DNA: TGTGCCAGCAGCTCCCAGGGTCACACAGGGGACGGCTATGGCTACACCTTC
D gene: TRBD1
V gene: TRBV7-2
clone size: NA
J gene: TRBJ1-2

CDR3 protein: CATSRDKGPYGYTF
CDR3 DNA: TGTGCCACCAGCAGAGATAAAGGGCCCTATGGCTACACCTTC
D gene: NA
V gene: TRBV15
clone size: many
J gene: TRBJ1-2

CDR3 protein: CASDSGQGANTEAFF
CDR3 DNA: TGTGCCAGTGACTCGGGACAGGGGGCGAACACTGAAGCTTTCTTT
D gene: TRBD1
V gene: TRBV19
clone size: few
J gene: TRBJ1-1

CDR3 protein: CSASPLTDTQYF
CDR3 DNA: TGCAGTGCTAGCCCTTTGACAGATACGCAGTATTTT
D gene: NA
V gene: TRBV20-1
clone size: NA
J gene: TRBJ2-3

CDR3 protein: CASSDDDRTGSSYEQYF
CDR3 DNA: TGTGCCAGCAGTGACGATGACCGGACAGGATCCTCCTACGAGCAGTACTTC
D gene: TRBD1
V gene: TRBV28
clone size: NA
J gene: TRBJ2-7

CDR3 protein: CASSQDEGTPILPIHF
CDR3 DNA: TGTGCCAGCAGCCAAGATGAAGGGACACCGATCTTACCCATCCACTTT
D gene: NA
V gene: TRBV3-1
clone size: NA
J gene: TRBJ1-6

CDR3 protein: CASSFEGSTNEKLFF
CDR3 DNA: TGTGCCAGCAGTTTTGAGGGTTCGACTAATGAAAAACTGTTTTTT
D gene: NA
V gene: TRBV27
clone size: NA
J gene: TRBJ1-4

CDR3 protein: CASSQSGGAGNEQYF
CDR3 DNA: TGTGCCAGTAGCCAGTCGGGCGGGGCGGGCAACGAGCAGTACTTC
D gene: NA
V gene: TRBV19
clone size: many
J gene: TRBJ2-7

CDR3 protein: CSARDRTYSYEQYF
CDR3 DNA: TGCAGTGCTAGAGACCGCACTTATTCCTACGAGCAGTACTTC
D gene: NA
V gene: TRBV20-1
clone size: NA
J gene: TRBJ2-7

CDR3 protein: CASSFLDRGLGYTF
CDR3 DNA: TGTGCCAGCAGCTTCCTGGACAGGGGGTTAGGCTACACCTTC
D gene: TRBD1
V gene: TRBV7-6
clone size: few
J gene: TRBJ1-2

CDR3 protein: CAWSVGMNTEAFF
CDR3 DNA: TGTGCCTGGAGTGTAGGTATGAACACTGAAGCTTTCTTT
D gene: NA
V gene: TRBV30
clone size: NA
J gene: TRBJ1-1

CDR3 protein: CAISESVGGAEAFF
CDR3 DNA: TGTGCCATCAGTGAGTCGGTTGGGGGGGCCGAGGCTTTCTTT
D gene: NA
V gene: TRBV10-3
clone size: NA
J gene: TRBJ1-1